The 17 T cell receptor beta chains reported below all come from one sample, sequenced in a study of T cell repertoires in cytomegalovirus infection. TCRdb re-analysed the reads in MiXCR, keeping a single row per CDR3 protein. The table has over 300,000 distinct CDR3 sequences, 15% to 20% seen once. Sequenced sample: PBMCs. These receptor sequences come from a human donor in good health (CMV status not recorded). Some clones in this sample may be carry-over from other donors' samples.

This clonotype showed up just a few times. This chain connects TRBV10-3 to TRBJ1-5; 9 positions match TRBD1. The CDR3 is made up of 16 amino acids. After removal of 2 bases from V and 3 bases from J, the junction contained 5 bases not matched to a gene. Germline assignment: CDR1 ENHRY and CDR2 SYGVKD. The CDR3 DNA reads TGTGCCATCAGTGAGGGTACAGGGGGCGCCAATCAGCCCCAGCATTTT. Its protein is CAISEGTGGANQPQHF.

This clonotype was detected many times. This chain joins TRBV12-3 or TRBV12-4 and TRBJ2-5; D possibly corresponds to TRBD2 (5 bases). The CDR3 consists of 13 residues. Trimming took off 6 bases at V and 1 base at J, with 9 bases between the two ends. The CDR3 here is CASSSLGQETQYF. The DNA for the CDR3 is TGTGCCAGCAGCTCACTAGGCCAAGAGACCCAGTACTTC.

This clonotype was found a few times. The CDR3 DNA is TGTGCCAGCAGTCGGGTGCAGGAACGCTCTGGAAACACCATATATTTT. This gives the protein CASSRVQERSGNTIYF. V usage is TRBV12-3 or TRBV12-4 and J usage is TRBJ1-3; D gene unclear. There are 16 residues in the CDR3. V dropped 5 bases and J dropped 0 bases, with 14 bases sitting between them.

This clonotype was counted many times. This chain connects TRBV7-2 to TRBJ2-1, with D possibly TRBD2 on 5 matching bases. The V gene's germline CDR1 is SGHTA and CDR2 FQGNSA. Trimming removed 2 bases from V and 1 base from J, with 9 bases in between. The CDR3 covers 15 residues. The CDR3 nucleotides read TGTGCCAGCAGCTTACGGGGAGTTTCCTACAATGAGCAGTTCTTC. Protein: CASSLRGVSYNEQFF.

This clonotype was counted at least ten times. The rearrangement joins TRBV11-1 to TRBJ2-5; no clear D. The germline V gene encodes CDR1 SGHAT and CDR2 FQDESV (reference sequence). The ends were cut back, 5 bases at V and 2 bases at J, with 9 bases in the middle. This CDR3 spans 13 amino acids. The CDR3, as DNA: TGTGCCAGCAGCGAGGCGATTCAAGAGACCCAGTACTTC. Translated, it gives CASSEAIQETQYF.

V and J are TRBV19 and TRBJ2-5; TRBD1 might be the D (5 bases). The V end was cut by 6 bases, the J end by 4 bases, with 12 bases between. The CDR3 runs to 13 residues. Germline loops: CDR1 LNHDA, CDR2 SQIVND (reference sequence). The CDR3 region has the DNA TGTGCCAGTAGCGCCAGGGCAGTAGAGACCCAGTACTTC. Translation gives CASSARAVETQYF.

This sequence joins TRBV20-1 and TRBJ1-5, with 7 positions matching TRBD1. V trimming: 7 bases; J trimming: 7 bases; junction bases outside the gene matches: 10. Germline V lookup: CDR1 DFQATT, CDR2 SNEGSKA (reference sequence). The CDR3 length is 13 residues. CDR3 residues: CSVQAGGTQPQHF. The CDR3 nucleotides are TGCAGTGTACAAGCAGGGGGGACGCAGCCCCAGCATTTT.

The chain has TRBV29-1 and TRBJ1-1; no reliable D call. Germline loops: CDR1 SQVTM, CDR2 ANQGSEA. The CDR3 loop spans 13 amino acids. Trimming cost V 4 bases and J 0 bases, with 9 bases left between them. CDR3 sequence: CSVGQTMNTEAFF. The CDR3 DNA sequence: TGCAGCGTTGGACAAACTATGAACACTGAAGCTTTCTTT.

The CDR3 sequence: CASSLSMGGSYEQYF. The CDR3 DNA is TGTGCCAGCAGTTTATCGATGGGGGGCTCCTACGAGCAGTACTTC. The V gene is TRBV27, the J gene TRBJ2-7, with D possibly matching TRBD2 (6 bases). Germline lookup yields CDR1 MNHEY and CDR2 SMNVEV (reference sequence). V was cut by 0 bases and J by 0 bases, with 9 bases left in between. This CDR3 contains 15 residues.

Ten or more counts support this clonotype. The rearrangement links TRBV7-6 to TRBJ1-1; D is ambiguous. Trimming cost V 1 base and J 3 bases, with 9 bases left between them. CDR1 SGHVS and CDR2 FNYEAQ come from the germline V gene. This CDR3 region has 14 residues. CDR3 coding DNA: TGTGCCAGCAGCTTAGATCCTTACGACACTGAAGCTTTCTTT. Translated, it gives CASSLDPYDTEAFF. Full variable domain (outside the CDR3, taken from reference TRBV7-6 and TRBJ1-1): GAGVSQSPRYKVTKRGQDVALRCDPISGHVSLYWYRQALGQGPEFLTYFNYEAQQDKSGLPNDRFSAERPEGSISTLTIQRTEQRDSAMYRCASSLDPYDTEAFFGQGTRLTVV.

The chain recombines TRBV10-3 with TRBJ1-5; TRBD1 might be the D (5 bases). The CDR3 runs to 14 residues. Germline CDR1 is ENHRY and CDR2 is SYGVKD. The V end was cut by 6 bases, the J end by 4 bases, with 13 bases between. In DNA form, the CDR3 reads TGTGCCATCAGACAGGAGAACCCAAATCAGCCCCAGCATTTT. Translation: CAIRQENPNQPQHF.

V gene TRBV3-1 combines with J gene TRBJ1-5, with 8 bases identical to TRBD1. CDR3 length: 15 residues. Germline V gene data show CDR1 as LGHDT and CDR2 as YNNKEL (reference sequence). Trimming removed 5 bases from V and 6 bases from J; junction bases left unmatched: 9. The CDR3 sequence: CASSDGQGRGQPQHF. The CDR3 nucleotides are TGTGCCAGCAGCGATGGACAGGGACGAGGTCAGCCCCAGCATTTT.

This clonotype was seen repeatedly, ten times or more. This chain joins TRBV6-2 or TRBV6-3 and TRBJ1-5; 7 bases map to TRBD1. Looked up from germline, CDR1 is MNHEY and CDR2 is SVGEGT. The CDR3 contains 14 residues. Trimming at V came to 5 bases and at J to 7 bases, leaving 8 bases not matched to a gene. The CDR3 loop reads CASSNGQDPQPQHF. The CDR3 region has the DNA TGTGCCAGCAGTAACGGACAGGATCCACAGCCCCAGCATTTT.

The V gene is TRBV6-5, the J gene TRBJ2-2; TRBD1 matches 7 bases. Germline V gene data show CDR1 as MNHEY and CDR2 as SVGAGI. There are 17 residues in the CDR3. The ends lost 4 bases at V and 5 bases at J; junction bases unmatched: 13. CDR3 nucleotide sequence: TGTGCCAGCAGTTCCTCTATTGGGACAGATAAAACCGGGGAGCTGTTTTTT. It codes for CASSSSIGTDKTGELFF.

This clonotype was recorded a few times. The chain uses TRBV5-1 and TRBJ1-1; possibly TRBD1 for D (5 bases). This CDR3 is 17 amino acids long. V was cut by 4 bases and J by 0 bases, with 19 bases left in between. The germline V gene has CDR1 SGHRS and CDR2 YFSETQ. CDR3 nucleotide sequence: TGCGCCAGCAGCCAGGGTGGGCAGATTTTCATGAACACTGAAGCTTTCTTT. Its translation is CASSQGGQIFMNTEAFF.

This clonotype was counted at least ten times. This chain joins TRBV7-2 and TRBJ2-1, with D tentatively TRBD1 (6 bases). V lost 1 base, J lost 4 bases, and 11 bases lay in between. This CDR3 is 15 amino acids long. Germline loops: CDR1 SGHTA, CDR2 FQGNSA. CDR3 DNA: TGTGCCAGCAGCTTAGAGCAGCAGGGGTACAATGAGCAGTTCTTC. Translating gives CASSLEQQGYNEQFF.

V usage is TRBV25-1 and J usage is TRBJ1-1, with D uncertain. CDR3 length: 9 residues. The germline V and J ends were trimmed by 4 bases and 11 bases, with 5 bases remaining between them. Per germline, CDR1 MGHDK and CDR2 SYGVNS. The CDR3 DNA reads as TGTGCCAGCAGTGTAGAGGCTTTCTTT. It encodes CASSVEAFF.